This entry describes one T cell receptor (beta chain). Its specificity is unknown. Assay used: immunoSEQ multiplex PCR; TCRdb lists only in-frame clones, some missing. The sample lists about 33,000 clones; 80% to 95% were seen once. The data were taken from a study of neoadjuvant nivolumab and ipilimumab in lung cancer. Study as a whole: Nivolumab 3 mg/kg was given days 1, 15 and 29, plus ipilimumab 1 mg/kg day 1 in combination. General study points: Pathologic regression was not significantly tied to TCR clonality. Only two of four nivolumab-treated tumors gained richness and clonality by surgery. Pretherapy blood TCR richness correlated positively with resected tumor richness.

Trimming shortened V by 5 bases and J by 11 bases, and 18 bases separated the two germline ends. Germline CDR1 and CDR2: SGHAT and FQNNGV. The CDR3 runs 14 residues. The gene calls are TRBV11-2 and TRBJ1-4; D unresolved. The TCR originated in an adult with non-small cell lung cancer. Source: peripheral blood, taken after neoadjuvant nivolumab, alone or with ipilimumab, at or shortly before surgery. Here the CDR3 DNA reads TGTGCCAGCAGCCAGCCTGGGCGTGGGGAGAAACTGTTTTTT. Translation: CASSQPGRGEKLFF.